One sample yielded the 14 T cell receptor beta chains listed below, sequenced in a study of blood T cells in healthy people across ages. It was with a sample-barcoded 5' primer and a J-beta primer mix that a second PCR of about 6 to 12 cycles was run. TCRdb reprocessed the 5' RACE reads via MiXCR and lists one record per CDR3 protein. The sample shows 1.5 million to 2 million distinct CDR3 sequences, 28% of them seen only once. Sequencing input: blood. These TCRs come from a woman aged 25 to 39 in good health.

This clonotype was observed many times. This chain connects TRBV6-5 to TRBJ1-2; tentatively, D is TRBD1 (5 bases). Per germline, CDR1 MNHEY and CDR2 SVGAGI. The CDR3 length is 13 residues. V was shortened by 6 bases and J by 8 bases, with 16 bases between the two germline ends. CDR3 sequence: CASSLGDQRGYTF. CDR3 nucleotide sequence: TGTGCCAGCAGCCTCGGGGACCAGCGGGGCTACACCTTC.

With respect to this clonotype: Given a much more abundant clone one base away, this may be a read error. V is TRBV5-1 and J is TRBJ2-1; TRBD1 or TRBD2 may be the D gene (6 bases each). This CDR3 has 16 amino acids. Germline V gene lookup returns CDR1 SGHRS and CDR2 YFSETQ. CDR3 sequence (DNA): TGCGCCAGAAGCTCGGTCCTCGGGAGCCAACAGGGTGAGCAGTTCTTC. The encoded protein is CARSSVLGSQQGEQFF.

This clonotype has at least ten counts. The chain employs TRBV4-3 and TRBJ2-1; 7 bases agree with TRBD2. V shed 0 bases and J 0 bases; nucleotides not matched to a gene: 5. CDR1 is LGHNA, CDR2 YSLEER, per germline. This CDR3 is built from 17 residues. CDR3 region: CASSQDPAGSSYNEQFF. DNA for the CDR3: TGCGCCAGCAGCCAAGATCCAGCGGGGAGCTCCTACAATGAGCAGTTCTTC.

This clonotype was found a few times. This sequence joins TRBV30 and TRBJ2-7, with D possibly matching TRBD1 (6 bases). The germline gives CDR1 GTSNPN, CDR2 SVGIG (reference sequence). The V end was cut by 4 bases, the J end by 1 base, with 14 bases between. This CDR3 is built from 14 residues. The CDR3 here is CAWNPQRGSYEQYF. The CDR3 DNA sequence: TGTGCCTGGAACCCCCAAAGGGGGTCCTACGAGCAGTACTTC. The whole variable domain, filled in from reference TRBV30 and TRBJ2-7, reads SQTIHQWPATLVQPVGSPLSLECTVEGTSNPNLYWYRQAAGRGLQLLFYSVGIGQISSEVPQNLSASRPQDRQFILSSKKLLLSDSGFYLCAWNPQRGSYEQYFGPGTRLTVT.

This clonotype was seen many times. Here the CDR3 DNA reads TGTGCCAGCAGCTTGCGGTTGGTGGGCAGTTCCTACGAGCAGTACTTC. Its protein is CASSLRLVGSSYEQYF. The rearrangement joins TRBV5-5 to TRBJ2-7; D is ambiguous. Looked up from germline, CDR1 is SGHKS and CDR2 is YYEKEE (reference sequence). Trimming stripped 1 base from V and 1 base from J, with 15 bases between. This CDR3 comprises 16 residues. Looking up the rest from reference TRBV5-5 and TRBJ2-7 gives the full variable domain: DAGVTQSPTHLIKTRGQQVTLRCSPISGHKSVSWYQQVLGQGPQFIFQYYEKEERGRGNFPDRFSARQFPNYSSELNVNALLLGDSALYLCASSLRLVGSSYEQYFGPGTRLTVT.

This clonotype was counted many times. The V call is TRBV4-1, the J call TRBJ2-3, with D perhaps assigned TRBD1 or TRBD2 (5 bases each). The CDR3 runs to 15 residues. CDR1 and CDR2 (germline): MGHRA, YSYEKL. Trimming stripped 6 bases from V and 0 bases from J, with 13 bases between. The CDR3 coding sequence is TGCGCCAGCAGACCTCTTGGGGACAGCACAGATACGCAGTATTTT. It codes for CASRPLGDSTDTQYF.

The chain recombines TRBV9 with TRBJ1-2; 8 bases line up with TRBD1. From germline, CDR1 is SGDLS and CDR2 YYNGEE. The CDR3 is 15 residues long. V shed 3 bases, J shed 3 bases, and the junction held 7 bases outside the gene matches. The CDR3 spells CASSAPGQAHYGYTF. CDR3 DNA: TGTGCCAGCAGCGCACCGGGACAGGCCCACTATGGCTACACCTTC.

The rearrangement uses TRBV10-3 and TRBJ2-7, with D possibly matching TRBD2 (6 bases). V was cut by 6 bases and J by 10 bases, with 19 bases left in between. The CDR3 has 13 residues. Looked up from germline, CDR1 is ENHRY and CDR2 is SYGVKD. In DNA form, the CDR3 reads TGTGCCATCAGGGGGGGTCCGACGGGCGAACAGTACTTC. Residues: CAIRGGPTGEQYF.

This clonotype was recorded a few times. The J gene is TRBJ2-2, the V gene TRBV5-1, with a weak D call TRBD2 (5 bases). V lost 3 bases and J 4 bases, leaving 10 bases between the germline ends. The CDR3 is 14 residues long. CDR1 and CDR2 from the germline V gene are SGHRS and YFSETQ. CDR3 protein: CASSSVAGTGELFF. CDR3 nucleotide sequence: TGCGCCAGCAGCTCTGTCGCGGGCACCGGGGAGCTGTTTTTT.

Ten or more counts support this clonotype. The rearrangement uses TRBV6-5 and TRBJ2-7, with D perhaps matching TRBD1 (5 bases). The ends were cut back, 2 bases at V and 2 bases at J, with 13 bases in the middle. Germline CDR1 and CDR2: MNHEY and SVGAGI. This CDR3 is built from 15 residues. The CDR3 reads CASSYRSGKAYEQYF. CDR3 DNA sequence: TGTGCCAGCAGTTACAGGTCAGGGAAGGCCTACGAGCAGTACTTC.

This clonotype was observed a few times. This sequence joins TRBV27 and TRBJ1-2; 11 nucleotides line up with TRBD1. There are 14 residues in the CDR3. Germline CDR1 and CDR2: MNHEY and SMNVEV (reference sequence). Trimming cost V 0 bases and J 9 bases; bases outside gene matches: 3. DNA for the CDR3: TGTGCCAGCAGTTTATCGGGACAGGGGGACCGCTACACCTTC. Translated: CASSLSGQGDRYTF.

This chain's CDR3 is CASIELAGTNTEAFF. In DNA, the CDR3 is TGTGCCAGCATTGAGCTCGCCGGGACAAACACTGAAGCTTTCTTT. The chain couples TRBV6-1 to TRBJ1-1; possibly TRBD1 for D (6 bases). CDR1 is MNHNS and CDR2 is SASEGT in the germline V gene. This CDR3 region has 15 residues. The V gene lost 7 bases and the J gene lost 2 bases, with 17 bases spanning the gap.

About this clonotype itself: This may be a read error, as it is one base from a much larger clone. The V gene is TRBV12-3 or TRBV12-4, the J gene TRBJ2-3, with D possibly being TRBD2 (6 bases). Trimming removed 7 bases from V and 0 bases from J, with 11 bases in between. The CDR3 length is 14 residues. The chain's CDR3 is CASTTGLSTDTQYF. The DNA for the CDR3 is TGTGCCAGCACTACTGGACTAAGCACAGATACGCAGTATTTT.

This clonotype was counted between two and nine times. V is TRBV2 and J is TRBJ2-3; TRBD2 agrees at 8 bases. After removal of 11 bases from V and 3 bases from J, the junction contained 7 bases not matched to a gene. CDR3 length equals 13 residues. The germline gives CDR1 SNHLY, CDR2 FYNNEI. The CDR3 nucleotides are TGTGCCCACATGGAGCGGGAGACAGATACGCAGTATTTT. This gives the protein CAHMERETDTQYF.